The 27 T cell receptor beta chains below come from one sample, sequenced in a study of metastatic and nonmetastatic thyroid tumors. TCRdb redid the clone calls on the PCR reads using MiXCR. The data hold around 53,000 clones, with about 15% observed a single time. Before thyroid surgery, none of the patients had received any treatment. Input material: blood. All receptors come from a female donor with papillary thyroid cancer or a benign thyroid nodule (not recorded which). Some clones in this sample may be carry-over from other donors' samples.

This clone appeared a few times. This clone may be a read error of a much larger clone one base away. The same CDR3 is also encoded by other DNA sequences in this sample. The chain carries TRBV3-1 and TRBJ2-3; the D call may be TRBD1 or TRBD2 (5 bases each). Germline CDR1 and CDR2: LGHDT and YNNKEL (reference sequence). CDR3 length equals 14 residues. CDR3 loop: CASSQENGADTQYF. CDR3 bases: TGTGCCAGCAGCCAAGAAAACGGGGCAGATACCCAGTATTTT.

Many counts were recorded for this clone. The chain combines TRBV28 with TRBJ1-5, with 11 positions matching TRBD1. This CDR3 contains 15 residues. Trimming cost V 6 bases and J 6 bases; bases outside gene matches: 7. Looked up from germline, CDR1 is MDHEN and CDR2 is SYDVKM. CDR3 sequence: CASSPVGQGGQPQHF. The CDR3 DNA is TGTGCCAGCAGCCCCGTGGGACAGGGGGGTCAGCCCCAGCATTTT.

Remarks on this clone: The CDR3 carries no conserved terminal phenylalanine or tryptophan, so it likely arises from a read error. This rearrangement joins TRBV12-3 or TRBV12-4 to TRBJ2-7; no firm D call. There are 13 residues in the CDR3. Trimming left V 5 bases short and J 5 bases short, with 13 bases between. The chain's CDR3 is CASSDGNNDEQYS. CDR3 coding DNA: TGTGCCAGCAGTGATGGGAATAACGACGAGCAGTACTCC.

The J gene is TRBJ1-5, the V gene TRBV19; 8 nucleotides match TRBD1. Germline lookup yields CDR1 LNHDA and CDR2 SQIVND (reference sequence). With 6 bases clipped from V and 2 bases from J, the junction kept 9 bases outside the gene matches. This CDR3 spans 16 amino acids. CDR3: CASSVTGVLGNQPQHF. The CDR3 region has the DNA TGTGCCAGTAGCGTGACAGGGGTTCTTGGCAATCAGCCCCAGCATTTT.

Concerning this clone itself: This may stem from a read error, because a much larger clone lies one nucleotide away. The chain recombines TRBV3-1 with TRBJ1-1; a possible D gene is TRBD1 (6 bases). CDR3 length: 15 amino acids. Germline-derived CDR1 and CDR2 are LGHDT and YNNKEL (reference sequence). The CDR3 region has the DNA TGTGCCAGCAGCCCCGGGGGACACTTGAACACTGAAGTTTTCTTT. Residues: CASSPGGHLNTEVFF.

This clone was seen ten or more times. The chain links TRBV2 to TRBJ2-6; the match to TRBD1 covers 9 bases. V lost 11 bases and J lost 2; bases outside the gene matches: 4. The V gene's germline CDR1 is SNHLY and CDR2 FYNNEI. The CDR3 is 14 residues long. The CDR3 sequence is CAGQGNAGANVLTF. DNA of the CDR3: TGTGCCGGACAGGGGAACGCTGGGGCCAACGTCCTGACTTTC. Together with reference TRBV2 and TRBJ2-6, the CDR3 gives the full variable domain: EPEVTQTPSHQVTQMGQEVILRCVPISNHLYFYWYRQILGQKVEFLVSFYNNEISEKSEIFDDQFSVERPDGSNFTLKIRSTKLEDSAMYFCAGQGNAGANVLTFGAGSRLTVL.

The V call is TRBV6-1, the J call TRBJ2-7, with 12 bases lining up with TRBD2. The junction had 8 bases not matched to a gene; V was cut back by 6 bases and J by 2 bases. Germline V gene sequence: CDR1 MNHNS, CDR2 SASEGT. The CDR3 loop spans 16 amino acids. This chain's CDR3 is CASRWTSGKTAYEQYF. The CDR3 DNA reads TGTGCCAGCAGGTGGACTAGCGGGAAAACTGCCTACGAGCAGTACTTC.

The J gene is TRBJ1-2, the V gene TRBV6-1; D is uncertain. The V end was cut by 5 bases, the J end by 5 bases, with 12 bases between. Germline CDR1 MNHNS, CDR2 SASEGT. The CDR3 has 13 residues. The CDR3 loop reads CASSHMVPYGYTF. The DNA for the CDR3 is TGTGCCAGCAGTCACATGGTGCCATATGGCTACACCTTC.

This clone appeared many times. The chain has TRBV10-1 and TRBJ2-3; no clear D gene. V lost 3 bases and J lost 4, with 8 bases in between. Germline V gives CDR1 WNHNN, CDR2 SYGVQD (reference sequence). The CDR3 runs to 13 residues. CDR3 sequence reads: CASSDGVSDTQYF. The CDR3 bases are TGCGCCAGCAGTGATGGGGTTTCAGATACGCAGTATTTT.

This clone appeared many times. J is TRBJ2-1 and V is TRBV6-1; D is unresolved. This CDR3 spans 12 amino acids. Germline CDR1 and CDR2: MNHNS and SASEGT. V was shortened by 5 bases and J by 6 bases, with 8 bases between the two germline ends. The CDR3 DNA reads TGTGCCAGCAGTCACAGCCTCAATGAGCAGTTCTTC. It codes for CASSHSLNEQFF.

This clone was counted at least ten times. V and J are TRBV19 and TRBJ1-1; 11 nucleotides match TRBD1. V dropped 6 bases and J dropped 5; count of bases not matched to a gene: 11. Germline V gene data show CDR1 as LNHDA and CDR2 as SQIVND (reference sequence). The CDR3 extends over 16 amino acids. The chain's CDR3 is CASSWTGGVWGTEAFF. CDR3 coding DNA: TGTGCCAGTAGCTGGACAGGGGGCGTGTGGGGGACTGAAGCTTTCTTT.

The chain employs TRBV27 and TRBJ2-1; TRBD2 is a possible D gene (5 bases). The CDR3 runs to 15 residues. CDR1 is MNHEY and CDR2 is SMNVEV in the germline V gene (reference sequence). V lost 7 bases to trimming and J lost 2 bases, with 15 bases between them. The CDR3 sequence: CASTHSSLTYNEQFF. CDR3 coding DNA: TGTGCCAGCACCCATTCTAGCTTAACCTACAATGAGCAGTTCTTC.

The chain couples TRBV5-1 to TRBJ2-1; 8 bases are shared with TRBD1. The CDR3 extends over 15 amino acids. CDR1 is SGHRS and CDR2 is YFSETQ in the germline V gene. The V gene end was trimmed by 0 bases and the J gene end by 9 bases; junction bases not matched to a gene: 8. CDR3: CASSLGTGSSGEQFF. CDR3 in DNA: TGCGCCAGCAGCTTGGGGACAGGGAGTAGTGGTGAGCAGTTCTTC.

This chain connects TRBV29-1 to TRBJ1-1; no clear D. The CDR3 runs 11 residues. Germline lookup yields CDR1 SQVTM and CDR2 ANQGSEA. Trimming pared 4 bases from V and 6 bases from J, leaving 9 bases between. The CDR3 region is CSVVLGSEAFF. CDR3 nucleotides: TGCAGCGTTGTATTAGGCTCTGAAGCTTTCTTT.

This clone was observed a few times. The rearrangement joins TRBV6-1 to TRBJ2-2; TRBD2 matches at 9 bases. Germline trimming cut 4 bases from V and 3 bases from J; bases unmatched to any gene: 3. In germline, CDR1 is MNHNS, CDR2 SASEGT. The CDR3 totals 15 residues. CDR3 in DNA: TGTGCCAGCAGTGCCGGGACTAGCCACACCGGGGAGCTGTTTTTT. Translation gives CASSAGTSHTGELFF.

The rearrangement joins TRBV19 to TRBJ1-1; D is unresolved. Germline CDR1 reads LNHDA; CDR2 reads SQIVND (reference sequence). Trimming shortened V by 1 base and J by 7 bases, and 16 bases separated the two germline ends. The CDR3 loop spans 15 amino acids. DNA of the CDR3: TGTGCCAGTAGTATAGCCGCGAGTGGGGAACATGAAGCTTTCTTT. Its translation: CASSIAASGEHEAFF.

This clone has a count of ten or more. The chain is built from TRBV15 and TRBJ1-3; D call uncertain. Germline-derived CDR1 and CDR2 are LNHNV and YYDKDF (reference sequence). Trimming removed 0 bases at V and 0 bases at J, with 9 bases between. This CDR3 is built from 16 residues. In nucleotides, the CDR3 is TGTGCCACCAGCAGAGACAGTTCAGGCTCTGGAAACACCATATATTTT. It translates to CATSRDSSGSGNTIYF.

This clone came up a few times. Compared with germline, one end of the junction differs, possibly owing to a read error. The J gene is TRBJ2-6, the V gene TRBV6-1; possibly TRBD1 for D (5 bases). The germline V gene has CDR1 MNHNS and CDR2 SASEGT. This CDR3 has 15 amino acids. The CDR3 DNA follows: TGTGCCACTACTGAAGTCGCCTCTGGGGCCAACGCCCTGACTTTC. Protein product: CATTEVASGANALTF.

In this sample, this clone turned up many times. J is TRBJ1-5 and V is TRBV28, with D perhaps matching TRBD1 (5 bases). CDR1 is MDHEN and CDR2 is SYDVKM in the germline V gene. This CDR3 has 13 residues. Trimming shortened V by 8 bases and J by 4 bases, and 12 bases separated the two germline ends. CDR3 DNA: TGTGCCAGCCGTGACAGTAGGAATCAGCCCCAGCATTTT. It yields the protein CASRDSRNQPQHF. The whole variable domain, remainder taken from reference TRBV28 and TRBJ1-5, is DVKVTQSSRYLVKRTGEKVFLECVQDMDHENMFWYRQDPGLGLRLIYFSYDVKMKEKGDIPEGYSVSREKKERFSLILESASTNQTSMYLCASRDSRNQPQHFGDGTRLSIL.

J is TRBJ2-7 and V is TRBV16, with 9 bases aligning to TRBD1. CDR1 and CDR2 from the germline V gene are KGHSY and FQNENV. Trimming removed 4 bases from V and 6 bases from J; junction bases left unmatched: 10. CDR3 length: 15 residues. Here the CDR3 DNA reads TGTGCCAGCAGCCTGGAGAGGGACAGGGTGTCCGAGCAGTACTTC. It is translated as CASSLERDRVSEQYF.

The V call is TRBV7-2, the J call TRBJ1-1, with D possibly TRBD1 on 5 matching bases. The CDR3 is made up of 13 amino acids. Germline CDR1 and CDR2: SGHTA and FQGNSA. Trimming stripped 5 bases from V and 0 bases from J, with 7 bases between. CDR3 amino acids: CASSLTVNTEAFF. CDR3 DNA: TGTGCCAGCAGCCTGACAGTGAACACTGAAGCTTTCTTT.

Comment on this clone: A much larger clone differs from this one at a single base, so this may be a read error. The gene calls are TRBV6-2 or TRBV6-3 and TRBJ2-7; no clear D gene. Germline values: CDR1 MNHEY, CDR2 SVGEGT. The CDR3 loop spans 13 amino acids. This CDR3 reads CASSRSTVNEQYF. In DNA, the CDR3 is TGTGCTAGCAGTCGGTCCACAGTGAACGAGCAGTACTTC.

This clone is a singleton in its sample. The V gene is TRBV7-3, the J gene TRBJ1-6; no clear D gene. The CDR3 is 15 residues long. V was pared by 2 bases and J by 3 bases, with 8 bases between. Germline CDR1 SGHTA, CDR2 FQGTGA. The CDR3 bases are TGTGCCAGCAGCTTAGAGGGCAGCTATAATTCACCCCTCCACTTT. It codes for CASSLEGSYNSPLHF. Complete variable domain (other parts from reference TRBV7-3 and TRBJ1-6): GAGVSQTPSNKVTEKGKYVELRCDPISGHTALYWYRQSLGQGPEFLIYFQGTGAADDSGLPNDRFFAVRPEGSVSTLKIQRTERGDSAVYLCASSLEGSYNSPLHFGNGTRLTVT.

This clone appeared many times. The gene calls are TRBV4-1 and TRBJ2-7, with 11 bases identical to TRBD1. Germline V gene lookup returns CDR1 MGHRA and CDR2 YSYEKL. Trimming at V came to 8 bases and at J to 5 bases, leaving 2 bases not matched to a gene. CDR3 size: 12 residues. CDR3 in DNA: TGCGCCAGCGGACAGGGGGCGAACGAGCAGTACTTC. It translates to CASGQGANEQYF.

This clone showed up many times. With a much larger clone just one base away, this may be a read error. The identical CDR3 is also encoded by other nucleotide sequences in the sample. V and J are TRBV30 and TRBJ2-2; D is uncertain. Germline V gene lookup returns CDR1 GTSNPN and CDR2 SVGIG (reference sequence). V was pared by 2 bases and J by 4 bases, with 17 bases between. This CDR3 is 16 amino acids long. The CDR3 protein is CAWSNLRHSPTGELFF. The CDR3 region has the DNA TGTGCCTGGAGTAACCTTCGACATTCTCCCACCGGGGAGCTGTTTTTT.

This clone has at least ten counts. The V gene is TRBV7-2, the J gene TRBJ2-5; 9 bases line up with TRBD1. The germline CDR1 and CDR2 sequences are SGHTA and FQGNSA. V lost 5 bases and J lost 5; bases outside the gene matches: 9. The CDR3 loop spans 15 amino acids. The DNA for the CDR3 is TGTGCCAGCAGCCCCCGGGACAGGGTGGGCGAGACCCAGTACTTC. Amino acid sequence: CASSPRDRVGETQYF. The full variable domain, in which reference TRBV7-2 and TRBJ2-5 provide the parts outside the CDR3, is GAGVSQSPSNKVTEKGKDVELRCDPISGHTALYWYRQSLGQGLEFLIYFQGNSAPDKSGLPSDRFSAERTGGSVSTLTIQRTQQEDSAVYLCASSPRDRVGETQYFGPGTRLLVL.

This clone was observed at least ten times. The V gene is TRBV9, the J gene TRBJ1-1; no reliable D call. Trimming took off 2 bases at V and 1 base at J, with 12 bases between the two ends. CDR1 is SGDLS, CDR2 YYNGEE, per germline. This CDR3 is 15 amino acids long. The CDR3 sequence is CASSVGGAGNTEAFF. CDR3 sequence (DNA): TGTGCCAGCAGCGTGGGAGGAGCAGGGAACACTGAAGCTTTCTTT.